This T cell receptor beta chain was recorded in a study of blood T cell repertoires in COVID-19. Per germline, CDR1 SGHRS and CDR2 YFSETQ. This CDR3 contains 15 residues. Trimming shortened V by 4 bases and J by 2 bases, and 16 bases separated the two germline ends. The age range of participants was about 18 to 90 years, with residence in about two dozen US areas. Participants were placed into cohorts based on the clinical history they reported. Recovered status applied to Cohort 3 donors who had two consecutive negative PCRs. It also applied to those with clearance or with symptom resolution. Data came from immunoSEQ multiplex PCR; TCRdb stores just in-frame clones and leaves some out. The table records 200,000 to 250,000 clones, 80% to 85% of them present only once.

The sequence was collected from a woman between 40 and 55 years old who had recovered from COVID-19. Sequenced input: PBMCs or T cells enriched from blood (not recorded which). J is TRBJ2-7 and V is TRBV5-1, with D perhaps TRBD2 (6 bases). The chain's CDR3 is CASSTNRDSTYEQYF. CDR3 nucleotide sequence: TGCGCCAGCAGCACGAACCGGGACTCCACCTACGAGCAGTACTTC.